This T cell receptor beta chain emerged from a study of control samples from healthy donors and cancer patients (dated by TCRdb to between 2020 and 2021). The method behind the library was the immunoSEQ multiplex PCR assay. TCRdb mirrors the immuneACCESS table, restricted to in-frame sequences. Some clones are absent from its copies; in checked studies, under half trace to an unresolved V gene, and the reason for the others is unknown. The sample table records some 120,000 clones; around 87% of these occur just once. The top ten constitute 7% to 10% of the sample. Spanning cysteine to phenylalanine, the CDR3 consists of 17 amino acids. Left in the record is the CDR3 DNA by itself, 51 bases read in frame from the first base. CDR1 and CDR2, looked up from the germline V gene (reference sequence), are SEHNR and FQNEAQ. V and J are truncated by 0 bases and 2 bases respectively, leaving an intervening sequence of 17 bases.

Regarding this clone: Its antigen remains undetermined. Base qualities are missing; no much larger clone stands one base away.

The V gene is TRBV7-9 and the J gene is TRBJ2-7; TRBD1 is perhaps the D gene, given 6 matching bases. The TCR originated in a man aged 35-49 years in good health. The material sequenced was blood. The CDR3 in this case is CASSLADSVSLPYEQYF. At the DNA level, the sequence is TGTGCCAGCAGCTTAGCGGACAGCGTCTCGCTTCCCTACGAGCAGTACTTC.